The 5 T cell receptor beta chains reported below all come from one sample, sequenced in a study of T cells in Graves' hyperthyroidism and ophthalmopathy. Amplified TCR beta CDR3 regions derived from RNA transcripts. When the TCR CDR3 underwent first-round RT-PCR, the HTBI primer set was used. TCRdb re-called the multiplex PCR reads through MiXCR, storing one row per CDR3 protein. The data hold 370,000 or so distinct CDR3 sequences, with 13% observed a single time. Source material: blood. The receptor set was obtained from a man between 25 and 39 years old with Graves' hyperthyroidism that later progressed to Graves' ophthalmopathy.

This clonotype came up many times. The chain combines TRBV30 with TRBJ2-7, with D possibly TRBD2 on 5 matching bases. Trimming pared 1 base from V and 5 bases from J, leaving 9 bases between. CDR3 size: 12 residues. Per germline, CDR1 GTSNPN and CDR2 SVGIG (reference sequence). CDR3 loop: CAWSEEDHEQYF. CDR3 nucleotides: TGTGCCTGGAGTGAGGAGGACCACGAGCAGTACTTC.

At least ten counts were recorded for this clonotype. V and J are TRBV28 and TRBJ2-7; TRBD1 aligns across 7 bases. This CDR3 is 15 amino acids long. V gave up 5 bases and J gave up 0 bases; unmatched junction bases: 7. Germline-derived CDR1 and CDR2 are MDHEN and SYDVKM. The CDR3: CASSPDREGSYEQYF. The CDR3 DNA reads as TGTGCCAGCAGTCCTGACAGGGAAGGCTCCTACGAGCAGTACTTC.

This clonotype was counted ten times or more. This chain connects TRBV10-3 to TRBJ1-1; perhaps TRBD1 as D (5 bases). In germline, CDR1 is ENHRY, CDR2 SYGVKD. The germline V and J ends were trimmed by 2 bases and 1 base, with 5 bases remaining between them. The CDR3 sequence is 13 residues long. The CDR3 protein is CAISEDRNTEAFF. The CDR3 bases are TGTGCCATCAGTGAGGACAGGAACACTGAAGCTTTCTTT.

This clonotype has a handful of counts. The chain joins TRBV11-3 to TRBJ2-1; D is undetermined. Germline V gene lookup returns CDR1 SGHNT and CDR2 YENEEA. Trimming removed 8 bases from V and 7 bases from J, with 15 bases in between. There are 13 residues in the CDR3. The CDR3 DNA follows: TGTGCCAGCGCCATCTTCCCCAAAAATGAGCAGTTCTTC. Protein product: CASAIFPKNEQFF.

This clonotype was observed at least ten times. The rearrangement links TRBV2 to TRBJ1-3, with D unresolved. The CDR3 runs 15 residues. Trimming shortened V by 8 bases and J by 4 bases, and 18 bases separated the two germline ends. Germline lookup yields CDR1 SNHLY and CDR2 FYNNEI. Here the CDR3 reads CASGPREYNGNTIYF. The DNA of the CDR3 is TGTGCCAGCGGACCCCGGGAGTATAACGGAAACACCATATATTTT.